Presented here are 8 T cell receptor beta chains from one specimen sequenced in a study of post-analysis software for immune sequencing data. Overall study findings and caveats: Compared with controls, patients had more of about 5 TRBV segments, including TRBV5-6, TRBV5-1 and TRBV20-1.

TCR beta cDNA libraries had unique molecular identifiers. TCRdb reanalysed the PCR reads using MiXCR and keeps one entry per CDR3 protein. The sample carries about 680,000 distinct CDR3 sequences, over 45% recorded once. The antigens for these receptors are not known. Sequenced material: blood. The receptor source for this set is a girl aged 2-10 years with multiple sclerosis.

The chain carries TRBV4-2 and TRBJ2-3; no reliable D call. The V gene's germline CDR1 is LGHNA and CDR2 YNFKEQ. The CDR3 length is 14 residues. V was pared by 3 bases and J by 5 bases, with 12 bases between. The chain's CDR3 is CASSHRSGLDTQYF. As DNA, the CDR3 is TGTGCCAGCAGCCACCGGTCCGGGCTAGATACGCAGTATTTT.

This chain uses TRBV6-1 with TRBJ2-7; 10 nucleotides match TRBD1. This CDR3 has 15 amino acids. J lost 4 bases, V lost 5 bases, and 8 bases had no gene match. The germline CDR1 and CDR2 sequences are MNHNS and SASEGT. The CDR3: CASSQTWDRGYEQYF. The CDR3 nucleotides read TGTGCCAGCAGTCAAACCTGGGACAGGGGTTACGAGCAGTACTTC.

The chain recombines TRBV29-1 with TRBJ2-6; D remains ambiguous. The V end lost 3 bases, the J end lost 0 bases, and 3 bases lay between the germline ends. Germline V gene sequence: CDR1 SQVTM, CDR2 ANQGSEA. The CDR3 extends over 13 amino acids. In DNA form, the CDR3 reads TGCAGCGTTGACAGCTCTGGGGCCAACGTCCTGACTTTC. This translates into CSVDSSGANVLTF.

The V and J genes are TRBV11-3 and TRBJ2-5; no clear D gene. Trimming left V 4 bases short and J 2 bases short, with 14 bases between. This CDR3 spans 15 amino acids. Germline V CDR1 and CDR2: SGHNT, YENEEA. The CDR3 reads CASSSPTTSQETQYF. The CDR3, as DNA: TGTGCCAGCAGCTCACCTACTACGTCGCAAGAGACCCAGTACTTC.

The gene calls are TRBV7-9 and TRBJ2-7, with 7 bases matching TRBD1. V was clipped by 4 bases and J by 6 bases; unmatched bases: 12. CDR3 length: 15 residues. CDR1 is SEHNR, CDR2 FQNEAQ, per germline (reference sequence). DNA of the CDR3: TGTGCCAGCAGCTCGGGACCAGGGGGTGCTCTCGAGCAGTACTTC. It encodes CASSSGPGGALEQYF.

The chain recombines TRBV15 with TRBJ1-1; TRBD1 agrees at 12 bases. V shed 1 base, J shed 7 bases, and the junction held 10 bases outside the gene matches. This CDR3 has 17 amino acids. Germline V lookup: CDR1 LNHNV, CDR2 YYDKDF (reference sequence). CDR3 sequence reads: CATSRVYGDRGRVEAFF. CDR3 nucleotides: TGTGCCACCAGCAGAGTCTACGGGGACAGGGGGCGGGTTGAAGCTTTCTTT.

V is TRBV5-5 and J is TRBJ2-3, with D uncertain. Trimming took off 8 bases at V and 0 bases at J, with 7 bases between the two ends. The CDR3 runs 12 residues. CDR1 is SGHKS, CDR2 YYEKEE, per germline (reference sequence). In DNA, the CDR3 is TGTGCCAGTTATGGGAGCACAGATACGCAGTATTTT. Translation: CASYGSTDTQYF. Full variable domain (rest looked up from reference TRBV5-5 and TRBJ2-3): DAGVTQSPTHLIKTRGQQVTLRCSPISGHKSVSWYQQVLGQGPQFIFQYYEKEERGRGNFPDRFSARQFPNYSSELNVNALLLGDSALYLCASYGSTDTQYFGPGTRLTVL.

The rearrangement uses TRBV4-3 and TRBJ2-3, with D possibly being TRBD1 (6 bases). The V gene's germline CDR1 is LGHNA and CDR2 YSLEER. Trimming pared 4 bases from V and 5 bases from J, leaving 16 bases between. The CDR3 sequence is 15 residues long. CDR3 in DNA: TGCGCCAGCAGCCCCAGGCAGGGGTATAAAGATACGCAGTATTTT. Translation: CASSPRQGYKDTQYF.